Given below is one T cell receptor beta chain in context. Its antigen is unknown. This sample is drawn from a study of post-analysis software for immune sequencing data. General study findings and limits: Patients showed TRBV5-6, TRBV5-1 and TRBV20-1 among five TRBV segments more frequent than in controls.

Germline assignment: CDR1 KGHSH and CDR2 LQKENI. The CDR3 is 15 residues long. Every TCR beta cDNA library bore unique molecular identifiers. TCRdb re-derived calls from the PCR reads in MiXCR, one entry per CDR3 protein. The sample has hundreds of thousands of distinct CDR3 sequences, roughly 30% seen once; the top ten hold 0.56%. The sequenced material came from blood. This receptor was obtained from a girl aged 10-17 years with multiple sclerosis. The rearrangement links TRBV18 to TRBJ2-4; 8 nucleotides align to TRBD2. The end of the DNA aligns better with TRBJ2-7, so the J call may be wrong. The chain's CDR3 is CASSRSGTSYREQYF. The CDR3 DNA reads TGTGCCAGCTCACGGTCCGGGACTAGTTATCGCGAGCAGTACTTC.